Reported below is one TCR beta chain. It was with random hexamers that about 0.45 to 1 ug RNA was reverse transcribed. MiXCR, run by TCRdb on the immunoSEQ multiplex PCR reads, gives a single entry per CDR3 protein. Of about 150,000 distinct CDR3 sequences in the sample, nearly 97% were seen once. The sample belongs to a study of CD8 T cells in Susac syndrome. Germline CDR1 is DFQATT and CDR2 is SNEGSKA (reference sequence). CDR3 length: 16 amino acids. Trimming took 2 bases from V and 5 from J, leaving 21 bases between them. TEMRA cells were FACS-enriched, while CD8+ and CD4+ T cells were negatively isolated.

The clonotype was recovered from a human donor with multiple sclerosis. Sequences were obtained from CD8+ T cells from PBMCs. This chain connects TRBV20-1 to TRBJ2-5; no firm D call. CDR3 in amino acids: CSARPRKVVYRETQYF. The CDR3 nucleotides read TGCAGTGCTAGACCCCGGAAGGTCGTTTACCGGGAGACCCAGTACTTC.